Listed here are 23 T cell receptor beta chains from one sample, sequenced in a study of blood T cell repertoires in COVID-19. Method: immunoSEQ multiplex PCR; TCRdb's copy keeps in-frame clones and lacks some. This table has fewer than 300,000 clones, approximately 85% appearing once. Sequenced material: peripheral blood. The receptors were gathered from a man aged 18 to 30 with active or convalescent COVID-19.

V is TRBV6-7 and J is TRBJ2-7; TRBD2 aligns across 11 bases. TRBV6-7 is known as an ORF, though its function is uncertain. V was pared by 6 bases and J by 2 bases, with 9 bases of the junction left unmatched. This CDR3 contains 16 residues. This chain's CDR3 is CASSNLLAGGTYEQYF. Here the CDR3 DNA reads TGTGCCAGCAGCAACCTTCTAGCGGGGGGAACCTACGAGCAGTACTTC.

The gene calls are TRBV7-9 and TRBJ1-6, with D maybe TRBD1 (5 bases). V lost 7 bases to trimming and J lost 7 bases, with 14 bases between them. CDR3 length: 14 amino acids. CDR1 and CDR2 from the germline V gene are SEHNR and FQNEAQ (reference sequence). The CDR3 is CASNQGVSNSPLHF. The DNA of the CDR3 is TGTGCCAGCAACCAAGGGGTCTCCAATTCACCCCTCCACTTT.

The rearrangement joins TRBV3-1 (or the pseudogene TRBV3-2) to TRBJ2-3; 7 bases map to TRBD1. Germline-derived CDR1 and CDR2 are LGHDT and YNNKEL (reference sequence). The CDR3 is 16 amino acids. J was trimmed by 7 bases and V by 1 base; bases with no gene match: 11. CDR3 amino acids: CASSQGYGTASNTQYF. For the CDR3, the DNA is TGTGCCAGCAGCCAAGGATACGGGACAGCGTCAAATACGCAGTATTTT.

V gene TRBV6-4 combines with J gene TRBJ1-1; 8 bases match TRBD1. V was pared by 4 bases and J by 1 base, with 11 bases of the junction left unmatched. CDR1 is MRHNA, CDR2 SNTAGT, per germline. This CDR3 spans 17 amino acids. Here the CDR3 reads CASSASGTGGRNTEAFF. The CDR3 nucleotides are TGTGCCAGCAGTGCATCCGGGACAGGCGGACGGAACACTGAAGCTTTCTTT.

The chain has TRBV6-2 or TRBV6-3 and TRBJ2-7; no clear D gene. Germline CDR1 and CDR2: MNHEY and SVGEGT. Deletions cut 5 bases from V and 4 bases from J, with 12 bases between. The CDR3 has 13 residues. The CDR3 reads CASSNYFFYEQYF. Written as DNA, the CDR3 is TGTGCCAGCAGTAACTACTTCTTTTACGAGCAGTACTTC.

The chain combines TRBV6-2 or TRBV6-3 with TRBJ2-5; TRBD2 is a possible D gene (5 bases). V lost 6 bases to trimming and J lost 1 base, with 12 bases between them. CDR1 MNHEY and CDR2 SVGEGT come from the germline V gene. The length of the CDR3 is 14 residues. The CDR3 DNA reads as TGTGCCAGCAGCCCCGGGATGGGCCAAGAGACCCAGTACTTC. This gives the protein CASSPGMGQETQYF.

For the CDR3, the DNA is TGTGCCAGCAGCCTCGGACAGGGGTACCACTACGAGCAGTACTTC. Translation: CASSLGQGYHYEQYF. V usage is TRBV7-6 and J usage is TRBJ2-7, with 9 bases identical to TRBD1. There are 15 residues in the CDR3. The V segment lost 5 bases and the J segment 3 bases; nucleotides outside the gene matches: 8. CDR1 is SGHVS and CDR2 is FNYEAQ in the germline V gene.

This clone occurred a few times. J is TRBJ2-5 and V is TRBV6-4; TRBD2 aligns across 9 bases. The V gene end was trimmed by 3 bases and the J gene end by 2 bases; junction bases not matched to a gene: 1. Germline V gene data show CDR1 as MRHNA and CDR2 as SNTAGT. The CDR3 sequence is 14 residues long. CDR3: CASSERGGQETQYF. As DNA, the CDR3 is TGTGCCAGCAGTGAGCGGGGGGGGCAAGAGACCCAGTACTTC.

The V and J genes are TRBV7-9 and TRBJ1-2, with D possibly being TRBD1 (6 bases). The CDR3 spans 13 residues. Germline values: CDR1 SEHNR, CDR2 FQNEAQ (reference sequence). With 5 bases removed from V and 8 bases from J, the gap between germline ends came to 15 bases. The CDR3, as DNA: TGTGCCAGCAGCCCGGCAGACAGGATGGGCTACACCTTC. Translation gives CASSPADRMGYTF.

The chain joins TRBV5-1 to TRBJ2-2, with D perhaps TRBD2 (5 bases). Trimming shortened V by 0 bases and J by 6 bases, and 12 bases separated the two germline ends. This CDR3 has 15 residues. CDR1 SGHRS and CDR2 YFSETQ come from the germline V gene. CDR3 nucleotide sequence: TGCGCCAGCAGCTTGGCCCGGGAAGGGCCCGGGGAGCTGTTTTTT. It codes for CASSLAREGPGELFF.

J is TRBJ2-3 and V is TRBV9, with TRBD1 as a possible D gene (5 bases). Trimming removed 0 bases at V and 6 bases at J, with 17 bases between. CDR3 length: 16 amino acids. Germline V gene lookup returns CDR1 SGDLS and CDR2 YYNGEE. The chain's CDR3 is CASSVEGETTTDTQYF. The CDR3 region has the DNA TGTGCCAGCAGCGTAGAAGGGGAAACGACGACGGATACGCAGTATTTT. The full variable domain, with the rest looked up from reference TRBV9 and TRBJ2-3, is DSGVTQTPKHLITATGQRVTLRCSPRSGDLSVYWYQQSLDQGLQFLIQYYNGEERAKGNILERFSAQQFPDLHSELNLSSLELGDSALYFCASSVEGETTTDTQYFGPGTRLTVL.

DNA for the CDR3: TGTGCCAGCAGCCAAGGGACAGCGAACACTGAAGCTTTCTTT. Amino acid sequence: CASSQGTANTEAFF. This chain uses TRBV3-1 (or the pseudogene TRBV3-2) with TRBJ1-1; possibly TRBD1 for D (6 bases). The CDR3 loop spans 14 amino acids. Between the trimmed V and J ends, which lost 1 base and 1 base, there was a span of 7 bases. Germline V gene sequence: CDR1 LGHDT, CDR2 YNNKEL (reference sequence).

The rearrangement uses TRBV7-3 and TRBJ2-3; D not resolved. Between the trimmed V and J ends, which lost 5 bases and 0 bases, there was a span of 9 bases. This CDR3 contains 14 residues. Germline V gene lookup returns CDR1 SGHTA and CDR2 FQGTGA. The CDR3 bases are TGTGCCAGCAGCCCCTCCAGGAGCACAGATACGCAGTATTTT. Protein product: CASSPSRSTDTQYF.

This chain uses TRBV24-1 with TRBJ2-5; weak D call: TRBD2 (7 bases). The V end was cut by 5 bases, the J end by 4 bases, with 10 bases between. This CDR3 is built from 13 residues. Looked up from germline, CDR1 is KGHDR and CDR2 is SFDVKD. Here the CDR3 reads CATSGGGGETQYF. CDR3 DNA sequence: TGTGCCACCAGTGGGGGGGGCGGAGAGACCCAGTACTTC.

The chain recombines TRBV5-4 with TRBJ1-5, with D possibly TRBD1 on 5 matching bases. The ends were cut back, 0 bases at V and 4 bases at J, with 11 bases in the middle. The germline V gene encodes CDR1 SGHNT and CDR2 YYREEE (reference sequence). CDR3 length equals 15 residues. The CDR3 loop is CASSLGGVRNQPQHF. CDR3 DNA sequence: TGTGCCAGCAGCTTGGGGGGCGTTCGTAATCAGCCCCAGCATTTT.

The sample holds a few counts of this clone. CDR3 bases: TGTGCCAGCAGTTTACAGGAGGGGAGGCCGCTGCATTTT. It specifies CASSLQEGRPLHF. The chain links TRBV7-3 to TRBJ1-5; weak D call: TRBD1 (5 bases). Trimming cost V 6 bases and J 15 bases, with 21 bases left between them. There are 13 residues in the CDR3. Germline V gene sequence: CDR1 SGHTA, CDR2 FQGTGA.

The rearrangement links TRBV7-2 to TRBJ1-1; 8 bases map to TRBD1. The length of the CDR3 is 17 residues. With 1 base clipped from V and 0 bases from J, the junction kept 7 bases outside the gene matches. Germline V CDR1 and CDR2: SGHTA, FQGNSA. This CDR3 reads CASSLDGPRGLNTEAFF. In nucleotides, the CDR3 is TGTGCCAGCAGCTTAGATGGTCCCAGGGGGCTGAACACTGAAGCTTTCTTT.

The rearrangement joins TRBV7-8 to TRBJ2-1, with 13 positions matching TRBD2. Per the germline V gene, CDR1 is SGHVS and CDR2 is FQNEAQ. This CDR3 spans 15 amino acids. V was clipped by 5 bases and J by 10 bases; unmatched bases: 8. For the CDR3, the DNA is TGTGCCAGCAGCAGTACTAGCGGGGGGGCTAGGGAGCAGTTCTTC. Amino acid sequence: CASSSTSGGAREQFF.

Details on this clone: An end of the junction differs from the germline gene, which may be a read error. The gene calls are TRBV18 and TRBJ2-7; 14 positions match TRBD2. Germline V gives CDR1 KGHSH, CDR2 LQKENI. This CDR3 is 14 amino acids long. The CDR3 region is CACSGTSGGYEQYF. For the CDR3, the DNA is TGTGCCTGCTCGGGGACTAGCGGGGGCTACGAGCAGTACTTC.

CDR3 region: CASRRQGNTEAFF. The CDR3 DNA follows: TGTGCCAGCAGGAGACAGGGGAACACTGAAGCTTTCTTT. V is TRBV12-3 or TRBV12-4 and J is TRBJ1-1; TRBD1 matches at 7 bases. The CDR3 spans 13 residues. Germline trimming cut 6 bases from V and 1 base from J; bases unmatched to any gene: 2.

The J gene is TRBJ2-3, the V gene TRBV6-5; a weak D match, TRBD1 (5 bases). The CDR3 sequence is 14 residues long. CDR1 is MNHEY, CDR2 SVGAGI, per germline. The V end was cut by 6 bases, the J end by 1 base, with 11 bases between. CDR3 sequence (DNA): TGTGCCAGCAGCCCCCTGGGGCGCACAGATACGCAGTATTTT. This translates into CASSPLGRTDTQYF.

The chain recombines TRBV6-1 with TRBJ1-2; D is ambiguous. Per the germline V gene, CDR1 is MNHNS and CDR2 is SASEGT. This CDR3 comprises 13 residues. Trimming pared 1 base from V and 9 bases from J, leaving 12 bases between. The CDR3 region is CASSEGPSPRYTF. CDR3 sequence (DNA): TGTGCCAGCAGTGAAGGTCCGAGTCCTCGCTACACCTTC.

The J gene is TRBJ1-1, the V gene TRBV3-1 (or the pseudogene TRBV3-2); D is possibly TRBD1 (5 bases). CDR3 length: 14 residues. Trimming pared 0 bases from V and 7 bases from J, leaving 12 bases between. Looked up from germline, CDR1 is LGHDT and CDR2 is YNNKEL (reference sequence). The chain's CDR3 is CASSQDWGTNEAFF. CDR3 in DNA: TGTGCCAGCAGCCAAGACTGGGGGACTAATGAAGCTTTCTTT.